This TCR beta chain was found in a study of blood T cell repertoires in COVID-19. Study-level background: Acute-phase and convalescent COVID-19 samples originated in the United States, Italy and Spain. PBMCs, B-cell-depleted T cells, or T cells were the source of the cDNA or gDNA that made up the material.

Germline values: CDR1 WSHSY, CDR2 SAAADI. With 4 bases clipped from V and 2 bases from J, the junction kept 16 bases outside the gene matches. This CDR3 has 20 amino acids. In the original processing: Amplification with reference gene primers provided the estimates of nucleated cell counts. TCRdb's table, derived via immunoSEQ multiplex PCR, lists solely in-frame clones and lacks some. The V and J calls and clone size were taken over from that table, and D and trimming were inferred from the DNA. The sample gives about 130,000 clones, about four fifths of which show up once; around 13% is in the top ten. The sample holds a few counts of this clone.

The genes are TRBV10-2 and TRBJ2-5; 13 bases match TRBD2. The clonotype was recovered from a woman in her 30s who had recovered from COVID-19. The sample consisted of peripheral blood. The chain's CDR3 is CASSGLPTSGGLRSQETQYF. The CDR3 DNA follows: TGCGCCAGCAGTGGGCTACCGACTAGCGGGGGGCTCCGTAGTCAAGAGACCCAGTACTTC.